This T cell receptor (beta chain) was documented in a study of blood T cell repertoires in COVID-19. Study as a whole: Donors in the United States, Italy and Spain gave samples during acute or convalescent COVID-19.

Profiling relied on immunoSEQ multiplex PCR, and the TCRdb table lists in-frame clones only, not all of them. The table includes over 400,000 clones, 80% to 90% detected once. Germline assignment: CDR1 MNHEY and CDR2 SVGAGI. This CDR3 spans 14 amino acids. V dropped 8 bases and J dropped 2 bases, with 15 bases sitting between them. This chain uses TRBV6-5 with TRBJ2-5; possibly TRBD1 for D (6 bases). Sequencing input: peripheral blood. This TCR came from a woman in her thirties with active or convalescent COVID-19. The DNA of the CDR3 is TGTGCCAGCTATTCTTCAGGGGTTCAAGAGACCCAGTACTTC. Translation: CASYSSGVQETQYF.